A selection of T cell receptor beta chains follows, all from one sample in a study of spatial heterogeneity in lung cancer. In TCRdb, the 5' RACE reads were re-called with MiXCR into one record per CDR3 protein. The table includes nearly 50,000 distinct CDR3 sequences, about 7.6% detected once. Sequencing used PBMCs, obtained at surgery. Receptors were obtained from a female donor with early-stage non-small cell lung cancer. The CDR3 runs from the conserved cysteine through the conserved F or W. D genes are given only for firm matches. Clone size is stated in some rows and not others, as once, few, many or a class when expanded.

J: TRBJ2-1
V: TRBV24-1
D: NA
size: NA
DNA: TGTGCCACCAGCGACAGCACCTACAATGAGCAGTTCTTC
CDR3: CATSDSTYNEQFF

J: TRBJ2-3
V: TRBV7-6
D: TRBD2
size: many
DNA: TGTGCCAGCAGCGGTGGGGGAGGGACGCAGTATTTT
CDR3: CASSGGGGTQYF

J: TRBJ1-1
V: TRBV2
D: NA
size: few
DNA: TGTGCCAGCACAGCCTTGAGTCAAACTGAAGCTTTCTTT
CDR3: CASTALSQTEAFF

J: TRBJ2-1
V: TRBV6-5
D: NA
size: many
DNA: TGTGCCAGCAGTTACGGACCGGCCAACTACAATGAGCAGTTCTTC
CDR3: CASSYGPANYNEQFF

J: TRBJ2-3
V: TRBV9
D: NA
size: few
DNA: TGTGCCAGCAGAGAAAGGGGAAAGGGATGGAGCACAGATACGCAGTATTTT
CDR3: CASRERGKGWSTDTQYF

J: TRBJ2-2
V: TRBV12-3/TRBV12-4
D: TRBD2
size: many
DNA: TGTGCCAGCAGTCGGACTAGCGGGGGGCAGGTCACCGGGGAGCTGTTTTTT
CDR3: CASSRTSGGQVTGELFF

J: TRBJ2-7
V: TRBV14
D: TRBD2
size: NA
DNA: TGTGCCAGCAGCCAAGATCATCGGGGGGAAGAGCAGTACTTC
CDR3: CASSQDHRGEEQYF

J: TRBJ1-6
V: TRBV28
D: NA
size: few
DNA: TGTGCCAGCAGTTTATTTTCAGGGCTGGGAGGATCCTCCTATAATTCACCCCTCCACTTT
CDR3: CASSLFSGLGGSSYNSPLHF

J: TRBJ2-3
V: TRBV5-6
D: NA
size: few
DNA: TGTGCCAGCAGCGTGCAGGGCCACACAGATACGCAGTATTTT
CDR3: CASSVQGHTDTQYF

J: TRBJ2-3
V: TRBV10-3
D: TRBD2
size: few
DNA: TGTGCCACCCGGGGGGATGCAGATACGCAGTATTTT
CDR3: CATRGDADTQYF